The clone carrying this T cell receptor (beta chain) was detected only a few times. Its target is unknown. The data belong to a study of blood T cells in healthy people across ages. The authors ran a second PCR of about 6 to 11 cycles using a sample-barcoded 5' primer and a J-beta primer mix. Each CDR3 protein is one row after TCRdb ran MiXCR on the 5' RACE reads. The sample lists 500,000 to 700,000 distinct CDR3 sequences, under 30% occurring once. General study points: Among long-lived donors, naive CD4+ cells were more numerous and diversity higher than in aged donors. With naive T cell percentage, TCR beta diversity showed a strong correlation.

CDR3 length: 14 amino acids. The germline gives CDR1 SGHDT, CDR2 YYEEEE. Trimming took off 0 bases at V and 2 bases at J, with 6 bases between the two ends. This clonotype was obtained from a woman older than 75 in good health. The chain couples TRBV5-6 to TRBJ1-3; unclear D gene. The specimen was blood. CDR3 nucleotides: TGTGCCAGCAGCTTGGTGGGGACTGGAAACACCATATATTTT. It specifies CASSLVGTGNTIYF.